A single sample is the source of the 20 T cell receptor beta chains below, sequenced in a study of blood T cell repertoires in COVID-19. The protocol was immunoSEQ multiplex PCR, while the TCRdb copy is restricted to in-frame clones and leaves out a portion. Here the sample spans 120,000 to 150,000 clones, 80% to 90% being singletons. The sequenced sample consisted of peripheral blood. The receptors were sampled from a woman older than 75 with acute or convalescent COVID-19.

This sequence joins TRBV10-2 and TRBJ1-6; no definite D call. The germline gives CDR1 WSHSY, CDR2 SAAADI. The V end lost 2 bases, the J end lost 13 bases, and 9 bases lay between the germline ends. The CDR3 totals 12 residues. The CDR3 protein is CASSEILRPLHF. The DNA of the CDR3 is TGCGCCAGCAGTGAGATCCTTCGGCCCCTCCACTTT.

This rearrangement joins TRBV30 to TRBJ1-1; 9 bases align to TRBD1. Unmatched junction bases numbered 11, after V lost 3 bases and J lost 3 bases. There are 16 residues in the CDR3. The germline V gene has CDR1 GTSNPN and CDR2 SVGIG (reference sequence). In DNA, the CDR3 is TGTGCCTGGAGGGGACGGGGACAGGGATTGTACACTGAAGCTTTCTTT. Encoded protein: CAWRGRGQGLYTEAFF.

The chain has TRBV5-1 and TRBJ1-2, with D tentatively TRBD1 (5 bases). With 2 bases removed from V and 2 bases from J, the gap between germline ends came to 10 bases. The CDR3 runs to 14 residues. Germline-derived CDR1 and CDR2 are SGHRS and YFSETQ. The CDR3 coding sequence is TGCGCCAGCAGCTTTGACAGCGAAAACTATGGCTACACCTTC. It specifies CASSFDSENYGYTF. The full variable domain, its missing parts supplied by reference TRBV5-1 and TRBJ1-2, is KAGVTQTPRYLIKTRGQQVTLSCSPISGHRSVSWYQQTPGQGLQFLFEYFSETQRNKGNFPGRFSGRQFSNSRSEMNVSTLELGDSALYLCASSFDSENYGYTFGSGTRLTVV.

The chain has TRBV6-5 and TRBJ2-7, with TRBD1 as a possible D gene (6 bases). Trimming stripped 6 bases from V and 2 bases from J, with 17 bases between. Germline V gene lookup returns CDR1 MNHEY and CDR2 SVGAGI. The CDR3 sequence is 15 residues long. The CDR3 sequence is CASSAITGQTYEQYF. CDR3 sequence (DNA): TGTGCCAGCAGCGCCATCACGGGACAAACCTACGAGCAGTACTTC.

There are a few counts of this clone. DNA for the CDR3: TGTGCCAGCAGCGTAACTAGCGACAATGAGCAGTTCTTC. It yields the protein CASSVTSDNEQFF. This rearrangement joins TRBV7-8 to TRBJ2-1; 7 bases map to TRBD2. The CDR3 has 13 amino acids. Trimming removed 5 bases from V and 5 bases from J; junction bases left unmatched: 3. Germline CDR1 is SGHVS and CDR2 is FQNEAQ.

J is TRBJ2-5 and V is TRBV5-1; 9 bases are shared with TRBD2. CDR3 size: 15 residues. The junction had 6 bases not matched to a gene; V was cut back by 4 bases and J by 2 bases. Germline V CDR1 and CDR2: SGHRS, YFSETQ. CDR3 region: CASSGGSGGQETQYF. In DNA, the CDR3 is TGCGCCAGCAGCGGGGGTAGCGGGGGACAAGAGACCCAGTACTTC.

V usage is TRBV7-2 and J usage is TRBJ2-7; 9 bases map to TRBD1. CDR3 size: 15 residues. Germline-derived CDR1 and CDR2 are SGHTA and FQGNSA. Trimming cost V 2 bases and J 3 bases; bases outside gene matches: 5. CDR3 in amino acids: CASSLHDRGSYEQYF. CDR3 bases: TGTGCCAGCAGCTTACACGACAGGGGGAGCTACGAGCAGTACTTC. Drawing the rest from reference TRBV7-2 and TRBJ2-7, the complete variable domain is GAGVSQSPSNKVTEKGKDVELRCDPISGHTALYWYRQSLGQGLEFLIYFQGNSAPDKSGLPSDRFSAERTGGSVSTLTIQRTQQEDSAVYLCASSLHDRGSYEQYFGPGTRLTVT.

The rearrangement uses TRBV30 and TRBJ1-3; 7 bases agree with TRBD1. CDR3 size: 14 residues. Germline trimming cut 6 bases from V and 4 bases from J; bases unmatched to any gene: 9. Looked up from germline, CDR1 is GTSNPN and CDR2 is SVGIG (reference sequence). In DNA, the CDR3 is TGTGCCTGCCAAGCGGGAGGGGGCGGAAACACCATATATTTT. Amino acids: CACQAGGGGNTIYF.

This sequence joins TRBV30 and TRBJ1-1; no firm D call. There are 13 residues in the CDR3. Germline V gene lookup returns CDR1 GTSNPN and CDR2 SVGIG (reference sequence). V was clipped by 2 bases and J by 1 base, with 8 bases between them. DNA of the CDR3: TGTGCCTGGAGTAGAGAAGCGAACACTGAAGCTTTCTTT. This sequence encodes CAWSREANTEAFF.

The chain employs TRBV30 and TRBJ1-2; 8 bases are a match to TRBD1. In germline, CDR1 is GTSNPN, CDR2 SVGIG (reference sequence). The ends lost 2 bases at V and 6 bases at J; junction bases unmatched: 8. The CDR3 runs 14 residues. The CDR3 region is CAWSLWTGRDGYTF. The CDR3 DNA reads TGTGCCTGGAGTCTGTGGACAGGGCGGGATGGCTACACCTTC.

This clone was counted a single time. The rearrangement links TRBV7-2 to TRBJ2-7, with 9 nucleotides matching TRBD2. With V trimmed by 1 base and J by 1 base, 8 bases remained unmatched. Looked up from germline, CDR1 is SGHTA and CDR2 is FQGNSA. The CDR3 runs 17 residues. This CDR3 is CASSLGLASGESYEQYF. CDR3 DNA sequence: TGTGCCAGCAGCTTAGGGCTGGCTAGCGGGGAGTCCTACGAGCAGTACTTC.

This clone has just one count. The V gene is TRBV7-8, the J gene TRBJ1-1; a possible D gene is TRBD1 (5 bases). V was trimmed by 3 bases and J by 0 bases, leaving 11 bases between them. The CDR3 is made up of 15 amino acids. The germline V gene has CDR1 SGHVS and CDR2 FQNEAQ. The CDR3 DNA reads TGTGCCAGCAGCTTCGGGGGGGTTGTGAACACTGAAGCTTTCTTT. This gives the protein CASSFGGVVNTEAFF.

V is TRBV11-2 and J is TRBJ2-1, with TRBD2 identical over 7 bases. V lost 9 bases and J lost 7; bases outside the gene matches: 9. This CDR3 has 13 amino acids. Germline CDR1 and CDR2: SGHAT and FQNNGV. The CDR3 sequence: CASRPGGKNEQFF. The CDR3 DNA reads as TGTGCCAGTAGGCCCGGGGGGAAGAATGAGCAGTTCTTC.

The chain recombines TRBV2 with TRBJ1-2; D remains unclear. Germline CDR1 is SNHLY and CDR2 is FYNNEI. This CDR3 contains 14 residues. The V gene lost 6 bases and the J gene lost 3 bases, with 14 bases spanning the gap. This CDR3 is CASRRTGMDYGYTF. The CDR3 nucleotides read TGTGCCAGCAGAAGGACGGGAATGGACTATGGCTACACCTTC.

The chain uses TRBV6-6 and TRBJ1-5; no reliable D call. The CDR3 totals 16 residues. Between the trimmed V and J ends, which lost 5 bases and 5 bases, there was a span of 19 bases. Per the germline V gene, CDR1 is MNHNY and CDR2 is SVGAGI (reference sequence). The CDR3 DNA reads TGTGCCAGCAGTATATTGGTCCATACGGGGTATCAGCCCCAGCATTTT. Protein product: CASSILVHTGYQPQHF.

This chain connects TRBV5-1 to TRBJ2-7; 7 nucleotides line up with TRBD2. The ends lost 6 bases at V and 4 bases at J; junction bases unmatched: 13. Germline V lookup: CDR1 SGHRS, CDR2 YFSETQ. This CDR3 has 15 residues. CDR3 sequence reads: CASTNGGDFGYEQYF. CDR3 coding DNA: TGCGCCAGCACCAATGGGGGGGACTTTGGTTACGAGCAGTACTTC.

The rearrangement links TRBV30 to TRBJ1-5; 7 bases line up with TRBD1. This CDR3 is 13 amino acids long. CDR1 GTSNPN and CDR2 SVGIG come from the germline V gene (reference sequence). J gave up 0 bases and V 5 bases, and 1 base lay outside the gene matches. CDR3 sequence: CAWGTASNQPQHF. Written as DNA, the CDR3 is TGTGCCTGGGGGACAGCTAGCAATCAGCCCCAGCATTTT.

The rearrangement joins TRBV2 to TRBJ1-2, with 8 bases aligning to TRBD1. The CDR3 sequence is 15 residues long. The junction had 9 bases not matched to a gene; V was cut back by 5 bases and J by 4 bases. Germline V gene sequence: CDR1 SNHLY, CDR2 FYNNEI. In nucleotides, the CDR3 is TGTGCCAGCAGTACACCAGGGGGCGCAGGCTATGGCTACACCTTC. Amino acid sequence: CASSTPGGAGYGYTF.

This clone was counted a single time. Different DNA sequences within this sample yield the same CDR3. V gene TRBV5-1 combines with J gene TRBJ1-1; a weak D match, TRBD1 (5 bases). CDR3 length: 14 amino acids. Per the germline V gene, CDR1 is SGHRS and CDR2 is YFSETQ. The V end lost 0 bases, the J end lost 1 base, and 7 bases lay between the germline ends. CDR3 residues: CASSLDQGNTEAFF. In DNA form, the CDR3 reads TGCGCCAGCAGCTTGGACCAGGGGAACACTGAAGCTTTCTTT.

J is TRBJ2-7 and V is TRBV10-3; D may be TRBD2 (7 bases). Trimming pared 7 bases from V and 2 bases from J, leaving 15 bases between. Germline CDR1 and CDR2: ENHRY and SYGVKD. The CDR3 covers 14 residues. CDR3 sequence: CAITPSGGAYEQYF. The CDR3 DNA reads TGTGCCATCACCCCCTCGGGGGGCGCCTACGAGCAGTACTTC.